Following are 10 T cell receptor beta chains from one sample sequenced in a study of regulatory T cells in long-lasting Graves disease. Libraries of TCR beta came from iRepertoire HTBI primers plus Arm-PCR of CDR3 regions. TCRdb called the multiplex PCR reads again in MiXCR, with one record for every CDR3 protein. The sample records about 530,000 distinct CDR3 sequences, roughly 15% being singletons. Described time point: newly diagnosed GD, antithyroid drugs for less than 3 months. RNA extracted from PBMCs served as the sequencing template. In addition, the sample was reused for a study of T cells in Graves' hyperthyroidism and ophthalmopathy.

Sequences were derived from peripheral blood mononuclear cells (PBMCs), sampled at new diagnosis, from a patient treated with antithyroid drugs. The receptor set was obtained from a woman aged 40 to 65 with Graves disease.

The chain uses TRBV18 and TRBJ1-2; 7 nucleotides line up with TRBD1. The V segment lost 3 bases and the J segment 1 base; nucleotides outside the gene matches: 11. Germline assignment: CDR1 KGHSH and CDR2 LQKENI. The CDR3 covers 17 residues. The CDR3 sequence: CASSPLPGTADNYGYTF. CDR3 DNA sequence: TGTGCCAGCTCACCCCTTCCGGGGACAGCAGATAACTATGGCTACACCTTC.

This clonotype occurred a few times. This chain uses TRBV12-5 with TRBJ1-4; D unclear. Per germline, CDR1 LGHNT and CDR2 FRNRAP. V was pared by 1 base and J by 8 bases, with 5 bases between. This CDR3 has 12 residues. The CDR3 loop is CASGLEREKLFF. CDR3 DNA sequence: TGTGCTAGTGGTTTGGAGAGAGAAAAACTGTTTTTT.

This chain connects TRBV20-1 to TRBJ2-5, with D tentatively TRBD1 or TRBD2 (6 bases each). The germline V gene has CDR1 DFQATT and CDR2 SNEGSKA (reference sequence). The CDR3 contains 14 residues. Trimming stripped 3 bases from V and 5 bases from J, with 16 bases between. CDR3 in amino acids: CSARGGVGGETQYF. The CDR3 DNA is TGCAGTGCTAGGGGGGGCGTCGGTGGGGAGACCCAGTACTTC.

This clonotype was seen many times. CDR3 sequence: CSARVRGQGTSEQYF. CDR3 coding DNA: TGCAGTGCTAGAGTGAGGGGACAGGGGACGTCCGAGCAGTACTTC. J is TRBJ2-7 and V is TRBV20-1, with 10 bases fitting TRBD1. V shed 1 base and J 6 bases; nucleotides not matched to a gene: 9. In germline, CDR1 is DFQATT, CDR2 SNEGSKA (reference sequence). There are 15 residues in the CDR3.

This clonotype was observed many times. A read error may produce the germline difference seen at one junction end. This CDR3 is CASSLRAGGNTEAFF. CDR3 DNA: TGTGCCAGCAGCCTGAGGGCGGGGGGGAACACTGAAGCTTTCTTT. The rearrangement links TRBV5-1 to TRBJ1-1, with D tentatively TRBD1 (5 bases). CDR3 length: 15 residues. Germline CDR1 SGHRS, CDR2 YFSETQ.

This clonotype was seen ten or more times. J is TRBJ2-1 and V is TRBV2; TRBD2 agrees at 14 bases. The V gene's germline CDR1 is SNHLY and CDR2 FYNNEI. The CDR3 has 16 residues. Trimming at V came to 7 bases and at J to 10 bases, leaving 12 bases not matched to a gene. The CDR3, as DNA: TGTGCCAGCATTCGAGAAGGACTAGCGGGGGGTCGAGAGCAGTTCTTC. This gives the protein CASIREGLAGGREQFF.

This clonotype was observed many times. The chain uses TRBV18 and TRBJ2-7; 7 bases are a match to TRBD1. Germline V gene lookup returns CDR1 KGHSH and CDR2 LQKENI. The V segment lost 6 bases and the J segment 5 bases; nucleotides outside the gene matches: 4. The CDR3 totals 12 residues. CDR3 in DNA: TGTGCCAGCTCCACAGGGGTCCACGAGCAGTACTTC. Translated, it gives CASSTGVHEQYF.

V is TRBV5-5 and J is TRBJ1-5; D remains ambiguous. V gave up 0 bases and J gave up 3 bases, with 10 bases separating them. Germline V lookup: CDR1 SGHKS, CDR2 YYEKEE (reference sequence). This CDR3 contains 15 residues. The CDR3 protein is CASSLVPGFNQPQHF. CDR3 nucleotides: TGTGCCAGCAGCTTGGTCCCCGGCTTCAATCAGCCCCAGCATTTT.

This clonotype was detected a few times. The chain joins TRBV7-9 to TRBJ1-1; D is unclear. The germline CDR1 and CDR2 sequences are SEHNR and FQNEAQ (reference sequence). V gave up 3 bases and J gave up 5 bases, with 7 bases separating them. The CDR3 has 12 residues. The CDR3 loop is CASSLVQTEAFF. The CDR3 DNA follows: TGTGCCAGCAGCTTGGTCCAGACTGAAGCTTTCTTT.

Of note for this clonotype: A far larger clone is only one base removed, so a read error is likely. The chain uses TRBV28 and TRBJ1-1, with a tentative D call TRBD1 (5 bases). CDR3 length: 14 amino acids. Germline V gene data show CDR1 as MDHEN and CDR2 as SYDVKM. The CDR3 coding sequence is TGTACCAGCAGCCACGAGGGGAGAAGGACTGAAGCTTTCTTT. Its translation: CTSSHEGRRTEAFF.